This TCR beta chain is drawn from a study of blood T cell repertoires in COVID-19. The wider study: Specimens from acute and convalescent COVID-19 originated in the United States, Italy and Spain. Sample material is recorded as cDNA or gDNA derived from T cells, B-cell-depleted T cells, or PBMCs.

Method: immunoSEQ multiplex PCR; TCRdb's copy keeps in-frame clones and lacks some. The table lists around 130,000 clones, under 85% of them singletons. This CDR3 contains 14 residues. With 7 bases removed from V and 2 bases from J, the gap between germline ends came to 13 bases. Germline CDR1 SGHNT, CDR2 YYREEE (reference sequence). The study counted Cohort 3 donors as recovered given two negative PCRs, clearance, or symptom resolution. The clonotype was recovered from a young man who had recovered from COVID-19. The chain couples TRBV5-4 to TRBJ1-5; a weak D match, TRBD1 (5 bases). The sequenced sample consisted of PBMCs or T cells enriched from blood (not recorded which). DNA for the CDR3: TGTGCCAGCTGGGACGGGGGTGGCAATCAGCCCCAGCATTTT. Translated: CASWDGGGNQPQHF.